This entry lists 3 T cell receptor beta chains sequenced from one sample in a study of cytomegalovirus exposure and HLA in healthy donors. A multiplex PCR was run with 60 Vbeta primers and 13 Jbeta primers. The data were produced by immunoSEQ multiplex PCR, yet TCRdb's version contains in-frame clones alone and is incomplete. Its table records 100,000 to 150,000 clones. What was sequenced was PBMCs. The receptors derive from a man aged 30 to 45 in good health and CMV-seronegative.

This chain joins TRBV28 and TRBJ2-1, with TRBD1 identical over 7 bases. Trimming at V came to 5 bases and at J to 5 bases, leaving 6 bases not matched to a gene. Germline CDR1 MDHEN, CDR2 SYDVKM. This CDR3 is 14 amino acids long. The CDR3 sequence is CASSPRDRDNEQFF. CDR3 nucleotide sequence: TGTGCCAGCAGTCCCCGGGACAGAGACAATGAGCAGTTCTTC.

The chain carries TRBV7-7 and TRBJ2-2; 7 positions match TRBD1. CDR1 SSHAT and CDR2 FNYEAQ come from the germline V gene (reference sequence). This CDR3 region has 15 residues. The J segment lost 6 bases and the V segment lost 5 bases, leaving 9 bases of the junction unmatched. The CDR3 sequence is CASSPRDSRAGELFF. In nucleotides, the CDR3 is TGTGCCAGCAGCCCTCGGGACAGCAGGGCCGGGGAGCTGTTTTTT.

The chain links TRBV28 to TRBJ1-5; TRBD1 is a possible D gene (6 bases). Trimming shortened V by 3 bases and J by 7 bases, and 13 bases separated the two germline ends. Per the germline V gene, CDR1 is MDHEN and CDR2 is SYDVKM. The CDR3 has 14 residues. The CDR3 DNA is TGTGCCAGCAGTTTGGGGGGGCTGGAACAGCCCCAGCATTTT. Its translation: CASSLGGLEQPQHF.